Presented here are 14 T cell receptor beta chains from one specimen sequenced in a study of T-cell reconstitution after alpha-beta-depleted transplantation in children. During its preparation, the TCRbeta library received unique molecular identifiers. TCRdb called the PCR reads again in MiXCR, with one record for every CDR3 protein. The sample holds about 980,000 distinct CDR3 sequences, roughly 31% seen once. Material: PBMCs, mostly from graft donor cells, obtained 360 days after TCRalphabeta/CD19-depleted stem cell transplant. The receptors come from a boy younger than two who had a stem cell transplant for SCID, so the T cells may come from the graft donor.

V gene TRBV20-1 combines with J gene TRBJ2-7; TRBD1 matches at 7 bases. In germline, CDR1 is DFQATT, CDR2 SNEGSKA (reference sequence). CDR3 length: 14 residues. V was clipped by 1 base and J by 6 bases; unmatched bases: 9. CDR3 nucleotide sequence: TGCAGTGCTAGAGGACCAGGGGGAGAAGGCGAGCAGTACTTC. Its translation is CSARGPGGEGEQYF.

CDR3 sequence reads: CASSWGVDSPWFRYTF. The CDR3 DNA is TGTGCCAGCAGTTGGGGGGTCGACAGTCCCTGGTTTCGCTACACCTTC. This chain links TRBV27 with TRBJ1-2; D might be TRBD1 (5 bases). This CDR3 is built from 16 residues. Trimming took off 4 bases at V and 9 bases at J, with 24 bases between the two ends. Germline-derived CDR1 and CDR2 are MNHEY and SMNVEV (reference sequence).

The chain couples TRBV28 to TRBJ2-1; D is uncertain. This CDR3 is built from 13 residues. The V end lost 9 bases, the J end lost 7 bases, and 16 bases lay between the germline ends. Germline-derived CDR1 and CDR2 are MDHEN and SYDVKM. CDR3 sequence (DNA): TGTGCCAGTTGGCCGGCTGTTCGGAATGAGCAGTTCTTC. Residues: CASWPAVRNEQFF.

This CDR3 reads CASSLEGVAEGGYTF. The CDR3 DNA reads as TGTGCCAGCAGTTTAGAGGGAGTCGCGGAGGGTGGCTACACCTTC. This chain links TRBV27 with TRBJ1-2; D is unclear. V was trimmed by 2 bases and J by 7 bases, leaving 17 bases between them. CDR1 MNHEY and CDR2 SMNVEV come from the germline V gene (reference sequence). CDR3 length equals 15 residues.

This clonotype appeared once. Here the CDR3 reads CASTIDPLDRGLVRNTIYF. In DNA, the CDR3 is TGTGCCAGCACCATTGACCCCCTCGACAGGGGGCTCGTCCGAAACACCATATATTTT. The chain couples TRBV11-1 to TRBJ1-3; 10 bases line up with TRBD1. With V trimmed by 7 bases and J by 5 bases, 20 bases remained unmatched. From germline, CDR1 is SGHAT and CDR2 FQDESV (reference sequence). The CDR3 length is 19 residues.

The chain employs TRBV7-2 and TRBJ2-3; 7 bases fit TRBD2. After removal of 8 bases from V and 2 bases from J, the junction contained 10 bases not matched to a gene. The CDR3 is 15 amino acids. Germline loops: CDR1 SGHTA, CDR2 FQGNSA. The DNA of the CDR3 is TGTGCCAGCGCCCTGAAAGCGGGGCCCACAGATACGCAGTATTTT. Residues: CASALKAGPTDTQYF.

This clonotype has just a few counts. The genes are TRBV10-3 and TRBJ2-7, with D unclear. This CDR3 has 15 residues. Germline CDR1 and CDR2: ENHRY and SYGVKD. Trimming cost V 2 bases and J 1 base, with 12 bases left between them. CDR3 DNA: TGTGCCATCAGTGAGGCCCGGGCTTCATCCTACGAGCAGTACTTC. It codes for CAISEARASSYEQYF.

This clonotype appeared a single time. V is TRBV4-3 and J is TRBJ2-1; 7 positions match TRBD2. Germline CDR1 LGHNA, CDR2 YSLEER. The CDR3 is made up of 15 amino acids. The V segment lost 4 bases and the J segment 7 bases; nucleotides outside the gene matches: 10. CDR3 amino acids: CASSPGLFLANEQFF. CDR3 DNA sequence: TGCGCCAGCAGCCCGGGACTATTTTTAGCAAATGAGCAGTTCTTC.

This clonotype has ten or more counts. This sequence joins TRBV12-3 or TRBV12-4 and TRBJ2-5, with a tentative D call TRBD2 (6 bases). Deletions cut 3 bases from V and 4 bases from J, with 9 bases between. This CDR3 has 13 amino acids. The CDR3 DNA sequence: TGTGCCAGCAGTTTCGGGGGAGGAGAGACCCAGTACTTC. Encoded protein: CASSFGGGETQYF.

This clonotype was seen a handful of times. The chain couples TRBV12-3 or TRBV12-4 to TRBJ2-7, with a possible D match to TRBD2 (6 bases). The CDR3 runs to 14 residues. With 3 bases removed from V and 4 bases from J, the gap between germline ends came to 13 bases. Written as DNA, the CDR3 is TGTGCCAGCAGTTTGGGGACTGTAGAATACGAGCAGTACTTC. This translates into CASSLGTVEYEQYF.

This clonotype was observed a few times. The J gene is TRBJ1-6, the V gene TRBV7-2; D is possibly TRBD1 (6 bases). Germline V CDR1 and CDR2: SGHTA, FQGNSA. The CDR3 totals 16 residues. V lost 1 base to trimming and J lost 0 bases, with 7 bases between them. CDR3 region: CASSLEGGSYNSPLHF. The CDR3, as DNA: TGTGCCAGCAGCTTAGAAGGGGGCTCCTATAATTCACCCCTCCACTTT.

In DNA form, the CDR3 reads TGTGCCAGCAGTGAAAGAGGGCATGGCTACACCTTC. This codes for CASSERGHGYTF. The chain couples TRBV2 to TRBJ1-2; D call uncertain. V lost 2 bases, J lost 6 bases, and 7 bases lay in between. CDR3 length equals 12 residues. CDR1 and CDR2 from the germline V gene are SNHLY and FYNNEI.

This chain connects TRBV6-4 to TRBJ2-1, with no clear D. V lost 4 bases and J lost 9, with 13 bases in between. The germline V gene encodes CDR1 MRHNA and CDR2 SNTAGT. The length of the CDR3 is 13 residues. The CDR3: CASSALAGSEQFF. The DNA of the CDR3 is TGTGCCAGCAGTGCACTGGCCGGAAGTGAGCAGTTCTTC.

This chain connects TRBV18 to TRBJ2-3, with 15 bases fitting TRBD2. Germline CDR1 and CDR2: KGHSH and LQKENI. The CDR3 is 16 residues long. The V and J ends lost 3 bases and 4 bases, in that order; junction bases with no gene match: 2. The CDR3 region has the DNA TGTGCCAGCTCACCCGGACTAGCGGGGGGGCCAGATACGCAGTATTTT. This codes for CASSPGLAGGPDTQYF.